These 31 T cell receptor beta chains were sequenced from one sample in a study of blood T cell repertoires in COVID-19 (TCRdb year 2020). The library was produced with the immunoSEQ multiplex PCR assay. Not all clones reach the TCRdb copy of this immuneACCESS table, which keeps in-frame sequences only. Checked studies attribute under half of the gap to unresolved V genes and leave the rest unexplained. The sample table shows 250,000 or so clones, and less than 90% are seen once. The leading ten clones occupy under 5.5% of the sample. Sequences were obtained from peripheral blood. Source of these receptors: a man in his 60s with acute or convalescent COVID-19.

This sequence joins TRBV15 and TRBJ1-2; tentatively, D is TRBD1 (6 bases). The germline V gene has CDR1 LNHNV and CDR2 YYDKDF (reference sequence). The CDR3 runs to 16 residues. With 0 bases removed from V and 2 bases from J, the gap between germline ends came to 13 bases. In DNA form, the CDR3 reads TGTGCCACCAGCAGAGACAGAAGGGACACAAACTATGGCTACACCTTC. Its protein is CATSRDRRDTNYGYTF. Complete variable domain (other parts from reference TRBV15 and TRBJ1-2): DAMVIQNPRYQVTQFGKPVTLSCSQTLNHNVMYWYQQKSSQAPKLLFHYYDKDFNNEADTPDNFQSRRPNTSFCFLDIRSPGLGDTAMYLCATSRDRRDTNYGYTFGSGTRLTVV.

The rearrangement uses TRBV2 and TRBJ2-7; TRBD1 agrees at 9 bases. The CDR3 totals 13 residues. CDR1 SNHLY and CDR2 FYNNEI come from the germline V gene. With V trimmed by 6 bases and J by 4 bases, 4 bases remained unmatched. CDR3 in DNA: TGTGCCAGCAGCTCACAGGGGGCGTACGAGCAGTACTTC. Amino acids: CASSSQGAYEQYF.

The gene calls are TRBV5-1 and TRBJ2-2, with 15 positions matching TRBD2. This CDR3 has 20 residues. Germline trimming cut 3 bases from V and 3 bases from J; bases unmatched to any gene: 12. The germline gives CDR1 SGHRS, CDR2 YFSETQ. The CDR3 sequence: CASSSSIGLAGGIYTGELFF. The CDR3 DNA sequence: TGCGCCAGCAGCTCCTCTATTGGACTAGCGGGAGGGATATACACCGGGGAGCTGTTTTTT.

The chain combines TRBV7-9 with TRBJ2-4; TRBD1 matches at 8 bases. Per germline, CDR1 SEHNR and CDR2 FQNEAQ (reference sequence). The ends lost 5 bases at V and 2 bases at J; junction bases unmatched: 8. The CDR3 extends over 16 amino acids. The CDR3 DNA reads as TGTGCCAGCAGCACCGACAGGGGATGGACCAAAAACATTCAGTACTTC. This translates into CASSTDRGWTKNIQYF.

This rearrangement joins TRBV6-5 to TRBJ1-5; 12 bases align to TRBD1. The germline V gene encodes CDR1 MNHEY and CDR2 SVGAGI. CDR3 length: 16 amino acids. Unmatched junction bases numbered 4, after V lost 0 bases and J lost 7 bases. CDR3 sequence reads: CASSYSAGQGAQPQHF. CDR3 in DNA: TGTGCCAGCAGTTACTCGGCGGGACAGGGGGCACAGCCCCAGCATTTT.

This chain joins TRBV28 and TRBJ2-7; D ambiguous. CDR1 is MDHEN and CDR2 is SYDVKM in the germline V gene. The V gene lost 3 bases and the J gene lost 0 bases, with 9 bases spanning the gap. The CDR3 has 14 residues. The DNA for the CDR3 is TGTGCCAGCAGTTTCGGCGGAAGCTCCTACGAGCAGTACTTC. Encoded protein: CASSFGGSSYEQYF.

The CDR3 is CAWSSGTSTTGELFF. The CDR3 DNA follows: TGTGCCTGGAGTTCCGGGACTAGTACCACCGGGGAGCTGTTTTTT. The chain combines TRBV30 with TRBJ2-2, with 8 bases identical to TRBD2. The germline V gene encodes CDR1 GTSNPN and CDR2 SVGIG (reference sequence). Losses at the gene ends were 2 bases for V and 4 bases for J; bases not matched to a gene: 6. The CDR3 extends over 15 amino acids.

V usage is TRBV5-4 and J usage is TRBJ1-1, with 8 bases lining up with TRBD1. The germline gives CDR1 SGHNT, CDR2 YYREEE (reference sequence). The CDR3 covers 12 residues. V was clipped by 6 bases and J by 5 bases; unmatched bases: 3. The CDR3 coding sequence is TGTGCCAGCAACGGACAGGGAACTGAAGCTTTCTTT. Protein product: CASNGQGTEAFF. Supplemented by reference TRBV5-4 and TRBJ1-1, the full variable domain reads ETGVTQSPTHLIKTRGQQVTLRCSSQSGHNTVSWYQQALGQGPQFIFQYYREEENGRGNFPPRFSGLQFPNYSSELNVNALELDDSALYLCASNGQGTEAFFGQGTRLTVV.

The chain joins TRBV3-1 (or the pseudogene TRBV3-2) to TRBJ2-1, with 12 bases fitting TRBD2. There are 16 residues in the CDR3. The trim removed 7 bases at V and 6 bases at J, leaving 10 bases unmatched. Germline CDR1 LGHDT, CDR2 YNNKEL (reference sequence). CDR3 sequence (DNA): TGTGCCAGCAAACTAGCGGGAGGAGGGCCTGGCAATGAGCAGTTCTTC. Protein: CASKLAGGGPGNEQFF.

The chain is built from TRBV29-1 and TRBJ2-7; D might be TRBD1 (6 bases). Looked up from germline, CDR1 is SQVTM and CDR2 is ANQGSEA. This CDR3 contains 12 residues. Deletions cut 5 bases from V and 0 bases from J, with 8 bases between. The DNA for the CDR3 is TGCAGCGTTCGGACAGCCTCCTACGAGCAGTACTTC. It encodes CSVRTASYEQYF.

V is TRBV6-5 and J is TRBJ1-3; perhaps TRBD1 as D (6 bases). Germline V gene data show CDR1 as MNHEY and CDR2 as SVGAGI. Trimming left V 6 bases short and J 9 bases short, with 18 bases between. CDR3 length: 14 residues. The CDR3 DNA reads as TGTGCCAGCAGCCTCTTTGAGGACAGAGGCACCATATATTTT. It specifies CASSLFEDRGTIYF.

The J gene is TRBJ2-7, the V gene TRBV7-6; perhaps TRBD1 as D (6 bases). Germline CDR1 reads SGHVS; CDR2 reads FNYEAQ. V lost 5 bases and J 2 bases, leaving 16 bases between the germline ends. This CDR3 contains 15 residues. The CDR3 sequence: CASSPRTVGAYEQYF. The CDR3 region has the DNA TGTGCCAGCAGCCCCCGGACAGTAGGAGCCTACGAGCAGTACTTC.

The rearrangement joins TRBV6-5 to TRBJ2-5; 7 nucleotides agree with TRBD1. With V trimmed by 6 bases and J by 2 bases, 9 bases remained unmatched. The germline CDR1 and CDR2 sequences are MNHEY and SVGAGI. CDR3 size: 15 residues. CDR3 in DNA: TGTGCCAGCAGGTTACAGGGGCATGGACAAGAGACCCAGTACTTC. This sequence encodes CASRLQGHGQETQYF.

This chain links TRBV9 with TRBJ1-5, with 8 nucleotides matching TRBD1. CDR3 length: 17 residues. J was trimmed by 4 bases and V by 2 bases; bases with no gene match: 11. The germline gives CDR1 SGDLS, CDR2 YYNGEE. The CDR3 spells CASSVRRQGIQNQPQHF. In nucleotides, the CDR3 is TGTGCCAGCAGCGTTCGTCGACAGGGGATACAGAATCAGCCCCAGCATTTT.

This clone was counted once. The V call is TRBV5-1, the J call TRBJ1-2; 7 nucleotides line up with TRBD1. Germline V lookup: CDR1 SGHRS, CDR2 YFSETQ. Trimming at V came to 0 bases and at J to 2 bases, leaving 4 bases not matched to a gene. The CDR3 extends over 15 amino acids. In nucleotides, the CDR3 is TGCGCCAGCAGCTTGGCAGGGGGAAGGAACTATGGCTACACCTTC. It specifies CASSLAGGRNYGYTF. The whole variable domain, remainder taken from reference TRBV5-1 and TRBJ1-2, is KAGVTQTPRYLIKTRGQQVTLSCSPISGHRSVSWYQQTPGQGLQFLFEYFSETQRNKGNFPGRFSGRQFSNSRSEMNVSTLELGDSALYLCASSLAGGRNYGYTFGSGTRLTVV.

The chain is built from TRBV19 and TRBJ2-4; D may be TRBD2 (5 bases). Germline lookup yields CDR1 LNHDA and CDR2 SQIVND (reference sequence). Deletions cut 2 bases from V and 0 bases from J, with 14 bases between. The CDR3 runs 17 residues. CDR3 DNA sequence: TGTGCCAGTAGTATATTCGGGGAAACCCTAGCCAAAAACATTCAGTACTTC. It is translated as CASSIFGETLAKNIQYF.

The chain couples TRBV4-3 to TRBJ2-2; TRBD1 aligns across 9 bases. Germline values: CDR1 LGHNA, CDR2 YSLEER. This CDR3 is 16 amino acids long. V shed 4 bases and J 3 bases; nucleotides not matched to a gene: 6. CDR3 in DNA: TGCGCCAGCAGCCGCCTAGGGGACAGGGACACCGGGGAGCTGTTTTTT. Its translation is CASSRLGDRDTGELFF.

A few counts support this clone. The rearrangement joins TRBV29-1 to TRBJ1-3; no clear D. This CDR3 is 14 amino acids long. CDR1 SQVTM and CDR2 ANQGSEA come from the germline V gene. V was pared by 4 bases and J by 0 bases, with 10 bases between. The CDR3 DNA is TGCAGCGTTGTCGTGGGAGACTCTGGAAACACCATATATTTT. Amino acid sequence: CSVVVGDSGNTIYF.

The rearrangement links TRBV7-2 to TRBJ1-5; D not certain. Germline loops: CDR1 SGHTA, CDR2 FQGNSA. Trimming took off 1 base at V and 4 bases at J, with 5 bases between the two ends. This CDR3 has 13 residues. The CDR3 spells CASSLDPNQPQHF. The DNA of the CDR3 is TGTGCCAGCAGCTTAGATCCGAATCAGCCCCAGCATTTT. Supplemented by reference TRBV7-2 and TRBJ1-5, the full variable domain reads GAGVSQSPSNKVTEKGKDVELRCDPISGHTALYWYRQSLGQGLEFLIYFQGNSAPDKSGLPSDRFSAERTGGSVSTLTIQRTQQEDSAVYLCASSLDPNQPQHFGDGTRLSIL.

The chain combines TRBV7-6 with TRBJ2-7; tentatively, D is TRBD2 (5 bases). Trimming removed 5 bases at V and 0 bases at J, with 14 bases between. Germline-derived CDR1 and CDR2 are SGHVS and FNYEAQ. There are 15 residues in the CDR3. The CDR3 here is CASSQGFGSSYEQYF. Written as DNA, the CDR3 is TGTGCCAGCAGCCAAGGATTTGGGAGCTCCTACGAGCAGTACTTC.

This chain joins TRBV4-2 and TRBJ2-2, with D possibly being TRBD1 (6 bases). The V end was cut by 0 bases, the J end by 7 bases, with 9 bases between. The CDR3 has 14 residues. CDR1 is LGHNA, CDR2 YNFKEQ, per germline. The CDR3 DNA follows: TGTGCCAGCAGCCAAGACGACAGGCACGGGGAGCTGTTTTTT. This gives the protein CASSQDDRHGELFF.

The chain is built from TRBV27 and TRBJ2-2; TRBD1 matches 9 bases. Unmatched junction bases numbered 8, after V lost 2 bases and J lost 7 bases. The CDR3 totals 16 residues. The germline gives CDR1 MNHEY, CDR2 SMNVEV (reference sequence). Here the CDR3 DNA reads TGTGCCAGCAGTTTAGGGACAGGGTCTTTACTCGGGGAGCTGTTTTTT. This codes for CASSLGTGSLLGELFF.

V usage is TRBV7-9 and J usage is TRBJ2-1; the match to TRBD2 covers 8 bases. The CDR3 runs to 14 residues. Germline V lookup: CDR1 SEHNR, CDR2 FQNEAQ (reference sequence). J gave up 10 bases and V 5 bases, and 10 bases lay outside the gene matches. CDR3 in DNA: TGTGCCAGCAGCCCAGGAACTAGCGGTTGGGAGCAGTTCTTC. This codes for CASSPGTSGWEQFF.

The rearrangement links TRBV4-1 to TRBJ2-1; TRBD1 aligns across 8 bases. The CDR3 extends over 18 amino acids. Germline CDR1 is MGHRA and CDR2 is YSYEKL. Trimming cost V 0 bases and J 0 bases; bases outside gene matches: 7. The CDR3: CASSQDLRDRSSYNEQFF. The CDR3 bases are TGCGCCAGCAGCCAAGATCTTAGGGACAGGAGCTCCTACAATGAGCAGTTCTTC.

Concerning this clone: Other DNA sequences from this sample encode an identical CDR3 as well. The V gene is TRBV9, the J gene TRBJ2-1, with TRBD2 identical over 11 bases. J was trimmed by 4 bases and V by 3 bases; bases with no gene match: 3. Germline V gene sequence: CDR1 SGDLS, CDR2 YYNGEE. The CDR3 is 15 residues long. The CDR3 DNA reads TGTGCCAGCAGCGGTCTAGCGGGGGGATACAATGAGCAGTTCTTC. It yields the protein CASSGLAGGYNEQFF. The variable domain in full, with the rest retrieved from reference TRBV9 and TRBJ2-1, is DSGVTQTPKHLITATGQRVTLRCSPRSGDLSVYWYQQSLDQGLQFLIQYYNGEERAKGNILERFSAQQFPDLHSELNLSSLELGDSALYFCASSGLAGGYNEQFFGPGTRLTVL.

In this sample, this clone turned up a few times. Other DNA sequences of this sample code for an identical CDR3. V usage is TRBV18 and J usage is TRBJ2-7; TRBD1 aligns across 11 bases. The CDR3 consists of 15 residues. V lost 3 bases and J lost 2; bases outside the gene matches: 3. Germline loops: CDR1 KGHSH, CDR2 LQKENI. This CDR3 is CASSPRTGGTYEQYF. The CDR3 bases are TGTGCCAGCTCACCGCGGACAGGGGGCACCTACGAGCAGTACTTC.

J is TRBJ1-1 and V is TRBV4-3; maybe TRBD1 (5 bases). V lost 1 base to trimming and J lost 7 bases, with 16 bases between them. Germline V gene lookup returns CDR1 LGHNA and CDR2 YSLEER. This CDR3 has 15 amino acids. In nucleotides, the CDR3 is TGCGCCAGCAGCCAAGTAGGGGCAGCGCGAAGTGAAGCTTTCTTT. Its translation is CASSQVGAARSEAFF.

The chain employs TRBV7-9 and TRBJ2-7; 11 positions agree with TRBD2. In germline, CDR1 is SEHNR, CDR2 FQNEAQ (reference sequence). The CDR3 runs 15 residues. The V gene end was trimmed by 3 bases and the J gene end by 2 bases; junction bases not matched to a gene: 3. In DNA form, the CDR3 reads TGTGCCAGCAGCTTCCCTAGCGGGAGGACCTACGAGCAGTACTTC. It is translated as CASSFPSGRTYEQYF.

The CDR3 DNA reads TGTGCCAGCAGCTTGGGGCCCAGATTCTATAATTCACCCCTCCACTTT. Encoded protein: CASSLGPRFYNSPLHF. The chain joins TRBV5-8 to TRBJ1-6; the D is unclear. This CDR3 comprises 16 residues. CDR1 and CDR2 from the germline V gene are SGHTS and YDEGEE. The V gene lost 0 bases and the J gene lost 3 bases, with 10 bases spanning the gap.

This chain links TRBV5-1 with TRBJ2-2; 7 bases match TRBD1. CDR1 and CDR2 from the germline V gene are SGHRS and YFSETQ. V trimming: 4 bases; J trimming: 4 bases; junction bases outside the gene matches: 7. The CDR3 is made up of 15 amino acids. The CDR3 sequence: CASSPGPGGTGELFF. CDR3 in DNA: TGCGCCAGCAGCCCGGGACCAGGGGGCACCGGGGAGCTGTTTTTT. The variable domain in full, with the rest retrieved from reference TRBV5-1 and TRBJ2-2, is KAGVTQTPRYLIKTRGQQVTLSCSPISGHRSVSWYQQTPGQGLQFLFEYFSETQRNKGNFPGRFSGRQFSNSRSEMNVSTLELGDSALYLCASSPGPGGTGELFFGEGSRLTVL.

The CDR3 loop is CASPSRQGNTIYF. The CDR3 nucleotides are TGTGCCAGTCCATCCCGTCAGGGTAACACCATATATTTT. V is TRBV19 and J is TRBJ1-3; D may be TRBD1 (5 bases). Per the germline V gene, CDR1 is LNHDA and CDR2 is SQIVND (reference sequence). Deletions cut 8 bases from V and 7 bases from J, with 15 bases between. The CDR3 totals 13 residues.